This TCR beta chain originates from a study of blood T cell repertoires in COVID-19. The wider study: There were acute and convalescent COVID-19 samples, and they came from the United States, Italy and Spain. From T cells, B-cell-depleted T cells, or PBMCs came the material, which was cDNA or gDNA.

The CDR3 has 13 residues. The ends were cut back, 6 bases at V and 1 base at J, with 10 bases in the middle. From germline, CDR1 is SGHDT and CDR2 YYEEEE. Original methodology: Nucleated cell number was recorded as an estimate derived from reference gene primer amplification. Sequencing was performed with immunoSEQ multiplex PCR; in TCRdb, only in-frame clones are kept and a portion is missing. That table gives V, J and clone size, and the DNA gave D and trimming. The data contain some 45,000 clones, 85% to 90% of them singletons. This clonotype was sampled from a human donor in a cohort sampled during active COVID-19. The sequencing input was peripheral blood. The chain couples TRBV5-6 to TRBJ1-1, with D possibly TRBD1 on 6 matching bases. DNA of the CDR3: TGTGCCAGCACCCGGACAGCGAACACTGAAGCTTTCTTT. Its protein product is CASTRTANTEAFF.